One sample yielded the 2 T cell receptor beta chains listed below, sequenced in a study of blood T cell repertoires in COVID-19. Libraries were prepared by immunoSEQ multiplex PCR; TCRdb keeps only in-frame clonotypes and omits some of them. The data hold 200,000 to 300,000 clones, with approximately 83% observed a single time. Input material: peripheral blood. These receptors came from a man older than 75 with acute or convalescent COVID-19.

CDR3 protein: CASSLGLNTGELFF. The CDR3 DNA sequence: TGTGCCAGCAGCTTGGGCTTAAACACCGGGGAGCTGTTTTTT. The chain uses TRBV7-3 and TRBJ2-2; D ambiguous. Germline V lookup: CDR1 SGHTA, CDR2 FQGTGA. V dropped 3 bases and J dropped 2 bases, with 7 bases sitting between them. CDR3 length: 14 residues.

CDR3 DNA: TGTGCCAGCAGCTTATACGGGCCTAGCGGGAACAACGAGCAGTACTTC. Amino acid sequence: CASSLYGPSGNNEQYF. The rearrangement links TRBV7-3 to TRBJ2-7; 9 positions agree with TRBD2. Germline lookup yields CDR1 SGHTA and CDR2 FQGTGA. This CDR3 comprises 16 residues. V was pared by 2 bases and J by 5 bases, with 10 bases of the junction left unmatched.